These 24 T cell receptor beta chains originate from one sample sequenced in a study of shared clonotypes between healthy human individuals. Measured with immunoSEQ multiplex PCR; TCRdb has only the in-frame clones, and not every one. The sample consists of 800,000 to 1,200,000 clones, more than 75% of them appearing once. Material for sequencing was memory CD4+ T cells from PBMCs. Regarding subset: CD45RA-negative fraction. Every receptor here comes from a man aged 18 to 30 in good health. Some clones in this sample may be carry-over from other donors' samples.

V gene TRBV2 combines with J gene TRBJ2-1; D may correspond to TRBD1 or TRBD2 (5 bases each). The CDR3 runs 14 residues. CDR1 is SNHLY and CDR2 is FYNNEI in the germline V gene. Trimming pared 5 bases from V and 6 bases from J, leaving 14 bases between. CDR3 nucleotide sequence: TGTGCCAGCAGTATTCCCCTTGGGGGCAATGAGCAGTTCTTC. Encoded protein: CASSIPLGGNEQFF.

The rearrangement uses TRBV19 and TRBJ1-5, with a weak D call TRBD1 (5 bases). The germline gives CDR1 LNHDA, CDR2 SQIVND (reference sequence). The CDR3 totals 16 residues. V was pared by 6 bases and J by 1 base, with 16 bases between. The CDR3 region has the DNA TGTGCCAGTAGCCGACAGACTACGTCGAGCAATCAGCCCCAGCATTTT. Translating it yields CASSRQTTSSNQPQHF.

This clone was counted once. The chain recombines TRBV7-9 with TRBJ2-1, with no clear D. V dropped 5 bases and J dropped 5 bases, with 10 bases sitting between them. Per germline, CDR1 SEHNR and CDR2 FQNEAQ (reference sequence). This CDR3 contains 13 residues. The CDR3 sequence is CASSLGANNEQFF. The CDR3 region has the DNA TGTGCCAGCAGCCTCGGAGCAAACAATGAGCAGTTCTTC.

This rearrangement joins TRBV11-2 to TRBJ2-1, with a possible D match to TRBD1 (5 bases). The CDR3 consists of 15 residues. The germline V gene has CDR1 SGHAT and CDR2 FQNNGV. V was shortened by 5 bases and J by 7 bases, with 18 bases between the two germline ends. CDR3 sequence reads: CASSQPSSGQNEQFF. CDR3 sequence (DNA): TGTGCCAGCAGCCAGCCCTCGTCAGGGCAAAATGAGCAGTTCTTC.

V gene TRBV5-5 combines with J gene TRBJ2-7; no definite D call. The V gene lost 2 bases and the J gene lost 6 bases, with 15 bases spanning the gap. Germline V gene lookup returns CDR1 SGHKS and CDR2 YYEKEE (reference sequence). The CDR3 covers 14 residues. The CDR3 region is CASSLQTRISEQYF. The CDR3 coding sequence is TGTGCCAGCAGCTTACAAACACGGATTTCCGAGCAGTACTTC.

V is TRBV5-1 and J is TRBJ1-1; 9 bases map to TRBD1. This CDR3 has 16 amino acids. The V and J ends lost 0 bases and 5 bases, in that order; junction bases with no gene match: 8. Germline V gene lookup returns CDR1 SGHRS and CDR2 YFSETQ. Here the CDR3 reads CASSLAVTGGGTEAFF. DNA of the CDR3: TGCGCCAGCAGCTTGGCCGTGACAGGGGGTGGGACTGAAGCTTTCTTT.

In this sample, this clone turned up a few times. V usage is TRBV4-3 and J usage is TRBJ1-3; D uncertain. Germline lookup yields CDR1 LGHNA and CDR2 YSLEER. The CDR3 spans 16 residues. The germline V and J ends were trimmed by 0 bases and 0 bases, with 9 bases remaining between them. CDR3 loop: CASSQDGGYSGNTIYF. CDR3 sequence (DNA): TGCGCCAGCAGCCAAGATGGCGGGTACTCTGGAAACACCATATATTTT.

V usage is TRBV11-2 and J usage is TRBJ2-7, with D possibly matching TRBD2 (6 bases). The germline gives CDR1 SGHAT, CDR2 FQNNGV. The CDR3 contains 14 residues. With 5 bases removed from V and 6 bases from J, the gap between germline ends came to 17 bases. The CDR3 sequence: CASSPSLAGSEQYF. CDR3 DNA sequence: TGTGCCAGCAGCCCCTCGTTGGCGGGGTCCGAGCAGTACTTC. The full variable domain, completed using reference TRBV11-2 and TRBJ2-7, is EAGVAQSPRYKIIEKRQSVAFWCNPISGHATLYWYQQILGQGPKLLIQFQNNGVVDDSQLPKDRFSAERLKGVDSTLKIQPAKLEDSAVYLCASSPSLAGSEQYFGPGTRLTVT.

For the CDR3, the DNA is TGCGCCAGCAGCTTGGGACAGGGGATGGAAGCTTTCTTT. Translated, it gives CASSLGQGMEAFF. The chain recombines TRBV5-1 with TRBJ1-1; 8 bases match TRBD1. Looked up from germline, CDR1 is SGHRS and CDR2 is YFSETQ. This CDR3 region has 13 residues. Trimming took 0 bases from V and 8 from J; bases not matched to a gene: 3.

This clone was seen only a few times. The chain is built from TRBV7-2 and TRBJ1-1; TRBD1 agrees at 7 bases. The CDR3 has 17 amino acids. The ends lost 2 bases at V and 4 bases at J; junction bases unmatched: 13. Looked up from germline, CDR1 is SGHTA and CDR2 is FQGNSA. The CDR3 here is CASSLFVAGGGGTEAFF. CDR3 nucleotide sequence: TGTGCCAGCAGCTTATTCGTTGCGGGAGGGGGCGGCACTGAAGCTTTCTTT.

Many counts were recorded for this clone. The sample contains more than one DNA sequence encoding this CDR3. V gene TRBV5-1 combines with J gene TRBJ2-2; no reliable D call. The CDR3 loop spans 14 amino acids. V lost 0 bases and J lost 1, with 4 bases in between. CDR1 and CDR2 (germline): SGHRS, YFSETQ. As DNA, the CDR3 is TGCGCCAGCAGCTTGGTTCTGAACACCGGGGAGCTGTTTTTT. Its translation: CASSLVLNTGELFF.

V and J are TRBV2 and TRBJ2-7, with D possibly matching TRBD2 (6 bases). Germline V gene sequence: CDR1 SNHLY, CDR2 FYNNEI. With 6 bases removed from V and 0 bases from J, the gap between germline ends came to 15 bases. The CDR3 totals 15 residues. The CDR3 here is CASRRDRGSSYEQYF. CDR3 coding DNA: TGTGCCAGCAGGAGGGACCGGGGGAGCTCCTACGAGCAGTACTTC.

The table lists this clone with a count of one. The CDR3 coding sequence is TGTGCCAGCATGGACCCGGGGATCACAGATACGCAGTATTTT. Translated: CASMDPGITDTQYF. This chain connects TRBV28 to TRBJ2-3; D is possibly TRBD2 (5 bases). This CDR3 contains 14 residues. Deletions cut 7 bases from V and 2 bases from J, with 13 bases between. The germline V gene encodes CDR1 MDHEN and CDR2 SYDVKM. The variable domain in full, with the rest retrieved from reference TRBV28 and TRBJ2-3, is DVKVTQSSRYLVKRTGEKVFLECVQDMDHENMFWYRQDPGLGLRLIYFSYDVKMKEKGDIPEGYSVSREKKERFSLILESASTNQTSMYLCASMDPGITDTQYFGPGTRLTVL.

V gene TRBV9 combines with J gene TRBJ2-2, with TRBD2 matching 8 bases. The V segment lost 1 base and the J segment 0 bases; nucleotides outside the gene matches: 2. The germline V gene has CDR1 SGDLS and CDR2 YYNGEE. This CDR3 region has 16 residues. CDR3 protein: CASSVSGGPNTGELFF. The DNA for the CDR3 is TGTGCCAGCAGCGTATCGGGGGGGCCGAACACCGGGGAGCTGTTTTTT.

This chain uses TRBV19 with TRBJ1-3; TRBD1 matches 10 bases. This CDR3 comprises 14 residues. CDR1 is LNHDA and CDR2 is SQIVND in the germline V gene (reference sequence). J gave up 3 bases and V 7 bases, and 3 bases lay outside the gene matches. CDR3 bases: TGTGCCAGTAACGGACAGGGGGTTGGAAACACCATATATTTT. Its protein is CASNGQGVGNTIYF.

This sequence joins TRBV7-3 and TRBJ2-1; D remains ambiguous. V was trimmed by 6 bases and J by 8 bases, leaving 14 bases between them. Germline V lookup: CDR1 SGHTA, CDR2 FQGTGA. This CDR3 spans 13 amino acids. For the CDR3, the DNA is TGTGCCAGCAGTCCCCGACGGAGCTATGAGCAGTTCTTC. Translation: CASSPRRSYEQFF.

This clone was seen a single time. The V call is TRBV11-2, the J call TRBJ2-7; D may be TRBD2 (6 bases). Germline V gives CDR1 SGHAT, CDR2 FQNNGV. The CDR3 totals 14 residues. V lost 5 bases to trimming and J lost 2 bases, with 13 bases between them. CDR3 coding DNA: TGTGCCAGCAGCATCGACCCGGGGGCCTACGAGCAGTACTTC. Translated, it gives CASSIDPGAYEQYF.

The rearrangement joins TRBV28 to TRBJ1-5; TRBD1 matches at 7 bases. After removal of 6 bases from V and 1 base from J, the junction contained 6 bases not matched to a gene. The CDR3 runs 15 residues. The germline V gene has CDR1 MDHEN and CDR2 SYDVKM. CDR3 DNA: TGTGCCAGCAGCGCAACAGGGGAGAGCAATCAGCCCCAGCATTTT. This encodes CASSATGESNQPQHF.

This clone was detected only a few times. This sequence joins TRBV18 and TRBJ1-1, with TRBD1 identical over 10 bases. The CDR3 extends over 14 amino acids. Trimming removed 6 bases from V and 4 bases from J; junction bases left unmatched: 5. CDR1 KGHSH and CDR2 LQKENI come from the germline V gene. The CDR3 DNA reads TGTGCCAGCTCGCGACAGGGGGCGTCCACTGAAGCTTTCTTT. This gives the protein CASSRQGASTEAFF.

This sequence joins TRBV28 and TRBJ1-5; D unresolved. The CDR3 loop spans 15 amino acids. V lost 7 bases and J 7 bases, leaving 20 bases between the germline ends. Germline loops: CDR1 MDHEN, CDR2 SYDVKM. CDR3 nucleotides: TGTGCCAGCAATGCCGGGCAATCACCGGAACAGCCCCAGCATTTT. This codes for CASNAGQSPEQPQHF.

The gene calls are TRBV20-1 and TRBJ2-7; D is perhaps TRBD1 (6 bases). V gave up 5 bases and J gave up 6 bases, with 11 bases separating them. This CDR3 is built from 11 residues. Germline loops: CDR1 DFQATT, CDR2 SNEGSKA (reference sequence). CDR3 bases: TGCAGTGCTCAAGGGGGTAGCGAGCAGTACTTC. Residues: CSAQGGSEQYF.

The sample holds a few counts of this clone. The chain combines TRBV14 with TRBJ1-4, with a weak D call TRBD1 (5 bases). The V end lost 5 bases, the J end lost 7 bases, and 14 bases lay between the germline ends. Germline CDR1 SGHDN, CDR2 FVKESK. This CDR3 is 14 amino acids long. The CDR3 sequence is CASSSSGGSEKLFF. CDR3 bases: TGTGCCAGCAGCTCCAGTGGGGGGAGTGAAAAACTGTTTTTT.

As to this clone: The sample holds other DNA sequences that translate to the same CDR3. The chain has TRBV6-5 and TRBJ2-3; D not resolved. The germline V gene encodes CDR1 MNHEY and CDR2 SVGAGI. V lost 6 bases to trimming and J lost 0 bases, with 4 bases between them. This CDR3 spans 12 amino acids. The CDR3: CASRSSTDTQYF. The CDR3, as DNA: TGTGCCAGCAGGTCGAGCACAGATACGCAGTATTTT.

The chain recombines TRBV10-3 with TRBJ2-1; D is unresolved. V shed 3 bases and J shed 2 bases, with 5 bases lying between them. The CDR3 extends over 13 amino acids. Per germline, CDR1 ENHRY and CDR2 SYGVKD. This chain's CDR3 is CAISDLAYNEQFF. Written as DNA, the CDR3 is TGTGCCATCAGTGACCTAGCCTACAATGAGCAGTTCTTC.